These 30 T cell receptor beta chains share one sample of origin, sequenced in a study of blood T cells in healthy people across ages (dated by TCRdb to between 2014 and 2017). Receptor amplification or capture employed 5' RACE. TCRdb names Illumina HiSeq 2500 as the instrument used. A second PCR of roughly 6 to 11 cycles was run with a J-beta primer mix and a sample-barcoded 5' primer. TCRdb cleaned the public reads at Q25 with fastp, built clones with MiXCR and kept in-frame beta chains. Each record represents a unique CDR3 protein, reported with the most common genes and DNA among its rows. In all, the sample holds about 1.5 million distinct CDR3 sequences, and approximately 43% of those were seen once. The ten largest clones add up to 4% of the sample. Source material: blood. These receptors were obtained from a woman between 18 and 30 years old in good health.

This clonotype was detected only once. Since no conserved phenylalanine or tryptophan closes the CDR3, a read error is the likely cause. V usage is TRBV18 and J usage is TRBJ2-7; 7 nucleotides line up with TRBD1. The CDR3 runs 15 residues. Per the germline V gene, CDR1 is KGHSH and CDR2 is LQKENI. Trimming removed 3 bases from V and 2 bases from J; junction bases left unmatched: 7. CDR3 sequence: CASSPMGQPTYEQYS. DNA of the CDR3: TGTGCCAGCTCACCCATGGGACAGCCGACCTACGAGCAGTACTCC.

Only a few counts were recorded for this clonotype. The chain combines TRBV4-3 with TRBJ1-5; D gene unclear. Germline V gene lookup returns CDR1 LGHNA and CDR2 YSLEER. The CDR3 spans 17 residues. V dropped 4 bases and J dropped 0 bases, with 16 bases sitting between them. The CDR3 sequence is CASSLNRGTISNQPQHF. Written as DNA, the CDR3 is TGCGCCAGCAGCCTAAATCGGGGAACCATTAGCAATCAGCCCCAGCATTTT.

A note on this clonotype: One end of the junction does not line up with germline, which may come from a read error. This chain connects TRBV16 to TRBJ2-1; D remains unclear. This CDR3 has 13 amino acids. Germline V gene sequence: CDR1 KGHSY, CDR2 FQNENV. This CDR3 reads CASSRDNYKEQFF. In nucleotides, the CDR3 is TGTGCCAGCAGCCGCGACAACTACAAGGAGCAGTTCTTC. Full variable domain (missing parts from reference TRBV16 and TRBJ2-1): GEEVAQTPKHLVRGEGQKAKLYCAPIKGHSYVFWYQQVLKNEFKFLISFQNENVFDETGMPKERFSAKCLPNSPCSLEIQATKLEDSAVYFCASSRDNYKEQFFGPGTRLTVL.

The chain couples TRBV27 to TRBJ1-6, with no clear D. The V and J ends lost 3 bases and 8 bases respectively, with 8 bases between them. Germline V lookup: CDR1 MNHEY, CDR2 SMNVEV (reference sequence). The length of the CDR3 is 13 residues. CDR3 sequence reads: CASSFQWDSPLHF. The CDR3 nucleotides read TGTGCCAGCAGTTTTCAATGGGATTCACCCCTCCACTTT.

The chain couples TRBV10-3 to TRBJ2-7, with 9 bases lining up with TRBD2. The J segment lost 5 bases and the V segment lost 7 bases, leaving 12 bases of the junction unmatched. The CDR3 covers 15 residues. CDR1 and CDR2 (germline): ENHRY, SYGVKD. The CDR3 sequence: CAIKPLAGARDEQYF. In nucleotides, the CDR3 is TGTGCCATCAAGCCACTAGCGGGTGCTCGGGACGAGCAGTACTTC.

This clonotype was seen repeatedly, ten times or more. This chain joins TRBV12-3 or TRBV12-4 and TRBJ2-7; TRBD2 might be the D (5 bases). The CDR3 spans 14 residues. V lost 1 base, J lost 3 bases, and 10 bases lay in between. CDR3 region: CASSLVGSNYEQYF. CDR3 sequence (DNA): TGTGCCAGCAGTTTAGTTGGGAGTAACTACGAGCAGTACTTC.

This clonotype appeared many times. This chain connects TRBV29-1 to TRBJ2-7; weak D call: TRBD2 (5 bases). CDR1 SQVTM and CDR2 ANQGSEA come from the germline V gene. CDR3 length: 13 residues. Trimming took 7 bases from V and 5 from J, leaving 18 bases between them. As DNA, the CDR3 is TGCAGCGCGGAGGATATCATAAGCCACGAGCAGTACTTC. Protein sequence: CSAEDIISHEQYF.

The chain uses TRBV4-1 and TRBJ1-2, with 8 bases fitting TRBD1. The CDR3 length is 15 residues. Trimming took 6 bases from V and 3 from J; bases not matched to a gene: 9. In germline, CDR1 is MGHRA, CDR2 YSYEKL. CDR3 region: CASRQQGAVDYGYTF. In DNA form, the CDR3 reads TGCGCCAGCAGACAGCAGGGGGCTGTGGACTATGGCTACACCTTC.

This clonotype was found a few times. This chain links TRBV2 with TRBJ2-7; 10 bases are a match to TRBD2. V gave up 2 bases and J gave up 3 bases; unmatched junction bases: 1. The CDR3 has 14 amino acids. Germline CDR1 and CDR2: SNHLY and FYNNEI. The CDR3 bases are TGTGCCAGCAGTGAACTAGCGGGGGACTACGAGCAGTACTTC. Translation: CASSELAGDYEQYF. Variable domain in full (rest from reference TRBV2 and TRBJ2-7): EPEVTQTPSHQVTQMGQEVILRCVPISNHLYFYWYRQILGQKVEFLVSFYNNEISEKSEIFDDQFSVERPDGSNFTLKIRSTKLEDSAMYFCASSELAGDYEQYFGPGTRLTVT.

Notes on this clonotype: A read error may account for a junction end that differs from germline. The chain recombines TRBV13 with TRBJ1-1, with D possibly being TRBD1 (5 bases). In germline, CDR1 is PRHDT, CDR2 FYEKMQ (reference sequence). The CDR3 contains 13 residues. The CDR3 nucleotides are TGTGCCAGCACCTTAATGCAGGGACTTGCTGCTTTCTTT. It codes for CASTLMQGLAAFF.

To note about this clonotype: A read error may explain this, as a much larger clone is one base away. CDR3 sequence: CASSQDYSPPIWQYF. CDR3 DNA sequence: TGTGCCAGCAGCCAAGATTACTCCCCACCAATTTGGCAGTACTTC. This chain connects TRBV3-1 to TRBJ2-5; D remains unclear. The CDR3 has 15 residues. The germline V and J ends were trimmed by 0 bases and 11 bases, with 19 bases remaining between them. Germline V gene data show CDR1 as LGHDT and CDR2 as YNNKEL (reference sequence).

V usage is TRBV2 and J usage is TRBJ2-1; D perhaps matches TRBD2 (5 bases). Germline V gives CDR1 SNHLY, CDR2 FYNNEI. CDR3 length: 16 amino acids. V was clipped by 2 bases and J by 0 bases, with 11 bases between them. This CDR3 is CASSEIGDYSYNEQFF. In DNA, the CDR3 is TGTGCCAGCAGTGAAATAGGAGACTACTCCTACAATGAGCAGTTCTTC.

This clonotype was detected once. The V gene is TRBV20-1, the J gene TRBJ1-2; D may be TRBD1 (5 bases). The germline V gene has CDR1 DFQATT and CDR2 SNEGSKA (reference sequence). The CDR3 is 11 amino acids. Here the CDR3 reads CSPGRGYGYTF. In DNA form, the CDR3 reads TGCAGCCCAGGGAGAGGCTATGGCTACACCTTC.

This clonotype occurred once. This rearrangement joins TRBV4-1 to TRBJ2-1; 9 bases agree with TRBD1. The CDR3 runs to 15 residues. CDR1 and CDR2 (germline): MGHRA, YSYEKL. With 4 bases clipped from V and 8 bases from J, the junction kept 9 bases outside the gene matches. The CDR3 reads CASSLGTGRVDEQFF. The CDR3 nucleotides read TGCGCCAGCAGCCTCGGGACAGGGCGTGTGGATGAGCAGTTCTTC.

V and J are TRBV20-1 and TRBJ2-3, with 9 positions matching TRBD1. The V and J ends lost 5 bases and 0 bases, in that order; junction bases with no gene match: 9. This CDR3 spans 16 amino acids. CDR1 and CDR2 from the germline V gene are DFQATT and SNEGSKA (reference sequence). CDR3 loop: CSAYTPGQGSTDTQYF. The CDR3 coding sequence is TGCAGTGCTTATACCCCGGGACAGGGAAGCACAGATACGCAGTATTTT.

J is TRBJ1-1 and V is TRBV21-1; the table names TRBD1, a call not compared with the DNA. TRBV21-1 is noted as a pseudogene. This CDR3 comprises 18 residues. The CDR3 sequence: CASSKSWGKGHRNTEAFF. The CDR3 DNA sequence: TGTGCCAGCAGCAAAAGTTGGGGAAAAGGACACCGGAACACTGAAGCTTTCTTT.

This clonotype was seen a handful of times. V usage is TRBV18 and J usage is TRBJ2-1; 8 nucleotides agree with TRBD2. The junction had 18 bases not matched to a gene; V was cut back by 4 bases and J by 10 bases. The CDR3 spans 17 residues. The germline V gene has CDR1 KGHSH and CDR2 LQKENI. This CDR3 is CASSRGGGPRTFAEQFF. The CDR3 nucleotides read TGTGCCAGCTCACGAGGCGGGGGGCCCCGCACATTCGCCGAGCAGTTCTTC.

The V call is TRBV12-3 or TRBV12-4, the J call TRBJ1-2; D remains ambiguous. Trimming left V 5 bases short and J 10 bases short, with 14 bases between. This CDR3 contains 12 residues. The CDR3 spells CASSLGNQDYTF. The CDR3 DNA sequence: TGTGCCAGCAGTCTGGGAAACCAGGACTACACCTTC.

Points on this clonotype: One junction end disagrees with the germline gene, perhaps due to a read error. The rearrangement joins TRBV5-1 to TRBJ2-5; tentatively, D is TRBD1 (5 bases). Germline V gene data show CDR1 as SGHRS and CDR2 as YFSETQ. CDR3 size: 13 residues. CDR3 DNA: TGCGCCAGCAGCTTGGAAGGACAAGGGACCCAGTACTTC. Its protein product is CASSLEGQGTQYF.

The chain uses TRBV12-3 or TRBV12-4 and TRBJ1-6; D unresolved. V was trimmed by 7 bases and J by 11 bases, leaving 21 bases between them. This CDR3 contains 15 residues. The CDR3 here is CASTLNPFTNTPLHF. In nucleotides, the CDR3 is TGTGCCAGCACCCTAAATCCATTCACCAACACACCCCTCCACTTT.

This rearrangement joins TRBV4-2 to TRBJ2-3, with D perhaps matching TRBD2 (6 bases). V was cut by 8 bases and J by 0 bases, with 21 bases left in between. The CDR3 consists of 17 residues. Germline-derived CDR1 and CDR2 are LGHNA and YNFKEQ. The DNA for the CDR3 is TGTGCCAGCGGCCTAAAAACGGGGGTATCAAGCACAGATACGCAGTATTTT. Encoded protein: CASGLKTGVSSTDTQYF.

In its sample, this clonotype was seen once. The V gene is TRBV10-3, the J gene TRBJ2-1, with TRBD2 as a possible D gene (6 bases). Looked up from germline, CDR1 is ENHRY and CDR2 is SYGVKD. The CDR3 totals 12 residues. The ends were cut back, 8 bases at V and 3 bases at J, with 8 bases in the middle. The CDR3 protein is CAIRESYNEQFF. The CDR3 DNA reads TGTGCCATCCGGGAGAGCTACAATGAGCAGTTCTTC.

This clonotype was seen a handful of times. The chain links TRBV7-2 to TRBJ2-5; D uncertain. This CDR3 is 15 amino acids long. Trimming removed 4 bases from V and 5 bases from J, with 17 bases in between. Per germline, CDR1 SGHTA and CDR2 FQGNSA. The CDR3 protein is CASSSAPRLGETQYF. DNA of the CDR3: TGTGCCAGCAGCTCCGCCCCCAGGTTGGGGGAGACCCAGTACTTC.

Remarks on this clonotype: The junction departs from the called germline gene at one end, perhaps through a read error. The chain uses TRBV7-7 and TRBJ2-2, with D uncertain. Per germline, CDR1 SSHAT and CDR2 FNYEAQ (reference sequence). There are 14 residues in the CDR3. Here the CDR3 reads CASSLNAGTGELFF. The CDR3 coding sequence is TGTGCTAGCAGCTTGAATGCAGGCACCGGGGAGCTGTTTTTT.

The chain recombines TRBV6-2 or TRBV6-3 with TRBJ1-1; D unresolved. CDR3 length equals 11 residues. Trimming cost V 2 bases and J 11 bases, with 9 bases left between them. CDR1 is MNHEY and CDR2 is SVGEGT in the germline V gene. The CDR3 DNA reads TGTGCCAGCAGTTACGGGGAGGCGGCTTTCTTT. As protein: CASSYGEAAFF.

In the case of this clonotype: Germline is not matched at one junction end, which may reflect a read error. This CDR3 is CTSSLGGQDNQPQHF. Written as DNA, the CDR3 is TGCACCAGCAGCTTGGGCGGACAGGACAATCAGCCCCAGCATTTT. V usage is TRBV5-1 and J usage is TRBJ1-5, with TRBD1 identical over 7 bases. This CDR3 spans 15 amino acids. CDR1 is SGHRS, CDR2 YFSETQ, per germline.

CDR3 bases: TGTGCCAGCAGCTTACAGGGGTTGCGCAATCAGCCCCAGCATTTT. It translates to CASSLQGLRNQPQHF. This sequence joins TRBV5-6 and TRBJ1-5, with 7 bases lining up with TRBD1. The CDR3 sequence is 15 residues long. With 2 bases clipped from V and 2 bases from J, the junction kept 4 bases outside the gene matches. The germline CDR1 and CDR2 sequences are SGHDT and YYEEEE.

V usage is TRBV20-1 and J usage is TRBJ1-2; D not certain. This CDR3 is 13 amino acids long. V lost 3 bases and J lost 5, with 13 bases in between. Germline V lookup: CDR1 DFQATT, CDR2 SNEGSKA (reference sequence). This chain's CDR3 is CSASDRKEYGYTF. The CDR3 nucleotides read TGCAGTGCTAGTGACCGAAAGGAGTATGGCTACACCTTC.

The chain is built from TRBV5-4 and TRBJ2-2; 8 nucleotides align to TRBD2. Per the germline V gene, CDR1 is SGHNT and CDR2 is YYREEE (reference sequence). With 0 bases clipped from V and 5 bases from J, the junction kept 6 bases outside the gene matches. The CDR3 has 16 amino acids. In nucleotides, the CDR3 is TGTGCCAGCAGCTTGGGGGCGGCTAGCGGGACCGGGGAGCTGTTTTTT. It specifies CASSLGAASGTGELFF. The whole variable domain, filled in from reference TRBV5-4 and TRBJ2-2, reads ETGVTQSPTHLIKTRGQQVTLRCSSQSGHNTVSWYQQALGQGPQFIFQYYREEENGRGNFPPRFSGLQFPNYSSELNVNALELDDSALYLCASSLGAASGTGELFFGEGSRLTVL.

The chain combines TRBV20-1 with TRBJ2-4; 11 positions agree with TRBD1. With V trimmed by 2 bases and J by 13 bases, 10 bases remained unmatched. This CDR3 spans 14 amino acids. The germline V gene encodes CDR1 DFQATT and CDR2 SNEGSKA (reference sequence). This chain's CDR3 is CSARIAGTGGEQYF. The DNA of the CDR3 is TGCAGTGCTAGAATAGCCGGGACAGGGGGTGAGCAGTACTTC.